The T cell receptor (beta chain) under discussion was sequenced for a study of regulatory T cells in long-lasting Graves disease. Germline CDR1 is DFQATT and CDR2 is SNEGSKA (reference sequence). The CDR3 extends over 13 amino acids. V shed 5 bases and J 4 bases; nucleotides not matched to a gene: 7. This clonotype was counted ten times or more. The TCR beta library used iRepertoire HTBI primers with Arm-PCR amplification of CDR3. TCRdb fed the multiplex PCR reads into MiXCR, producing one record per CDR3 protein. The table lists roughly 350,000 distinct CDR3 sequences, 16% of them singletons, with 25% to 30% in the top ten. Sample time point: newly diagnosed GD, antithyroid drugs for less than 3 months. The TCR library used RNA extracted from PBMCs. Separately, the same data were catalogued under a study of T cells in Graves' hyperthyroidism and ophthalmopathy. This second report adds: Disease duration under 2 months; hyperthyroidism patients were aged 18 to 65. Pregnant or lactating patients were excluded, as were those with uncontrolled infection or other autoimmune disease. Each diagnosis was grounded in clinical symptoms, serum thyroxine and TRAb, thyroid ultrasound, and orbital computed tomography.

The chain couples TRBV20-1 to TRBJ2-5, with 7 bases aligning to TRBD2. This specimen consisted of peripheral blood mononuclear cells (PBMCs), obtained at new diagnosis, from a patient treated with antithyroid drugs. The sequence derives from a man aged 35 to 55 with Graves disease. CDR3 in amino acids: CSAEGGRLETQYF. Here the CDR3 DNA reads TGCAGTGCTGAGGGAGGGAGATTAGAGACCCAGTACTTC.